One and the same sample provided the 15 T cell receptor beta chains below, sequenced in a study of blood T cell repertoires in COVID-19. Clones were read by immunoSEQ multiplex PCR, and TCRdb kept only the in-frame ones, dropping some. The top ten hold roughly 5% of the sample, which has 250,000 to 300,000 clones, over 70% seen once. Sequencing was carried out using peripheral blood. The receptors originated from a man older than 75 with acute or convalescent COVID-19.

The chain recombines TRBV19 with TRBJ2-5; the match to TRBD1 covers 7 bases. The CDR3 loop spans 16 amino acids. Germline V gene lookup returns CDR1 LNHDA and CDR2 SQIVND (reference sequence). V lost 4 bases and J lost 2; bases outside the gene matches: 10. This CDR3 is CASSRTPGQRQETQYF. CDR3 DNA: TGTGCCAGTAGTAGAACGCCGGGACAGAGACAAGAGACCCAGTACTTC.

This chain uses TRBV5-1 with TRBJ2-3; unclear D gene. There are 12 residues in the CDR3. The germline V gene encodes CDR1 SGHRS and CDR2 YFSETQ. The ends were cut back, 2 bases at V and 6 bases at J, with 7 bases in the middle. The CDR3 DNA reads TGCGCCAGCAGCTTAGCCGAGGATACGCAGTATTTT. Translation: CASSLAEDTQYF.

This clone was seen only once. The chain carries TRBV5-1 and TRBJ2-1; TRBD1 aligns across 9 bases. In germline, CDR1 is SGHRS, CDR2 YFSETQ. This CDR3 spans 16 amino acids. The ends lost 0 bases at V and 4 bases at J; junction bases unmatched: 5. As DNA, the CDR3 is TGCGCCAGCAGCTTGGCGGGACAGGGAGTTTACAATGAGCAGTTCTTC. This gives the protein CASSLAGQGVYNEQFF.

This clone appeared once. J is TRBJ2-1 and V is TRBV11-2, with TRBD2 matching 12 bases. Trimming cost V 5 bases and J 4 bases; bases outside gene matches: 3. From germline, CDR1 is SGHAT and CDR2 FQNNGV. The CDR3 spans 15 residues. DNA of the CDR3: TGTGCCAGCAGCCCAGGACTAGCGGGATACAATGAGCAGTTCTTC. It is translated as CASSPGLAGYNEQFF.

The rearrangement joins TRBV12-3 or TRBV12-4 to TRBJ1-5; D is ambiguous. The CDR3 is 12 amino acids. Trimming removed 5 bases from V and 6 bases from J, with 8 bases in between. CDR3 bases: TGTGCCAGCAGTGCCACCGGTCAGCCCCAGCATTTT. Its translation: CASSATGQPQHF.

The chain uses TRBV29-1 and TRBJ1-1, with a tentative D call TRBD1 (5 bases). CDR1 SQVTM and CDR2 ANQGSEA come from the germline V gene. This CDR3 region has 16 residues. Trimming left V 4 bases short and J 0 bases short, with 18 bases between. In DNA, the CDR3 is TGCAGCGTTGTGAATACCCAATGGGGGGTGAACACTGAAGCTTTCTTT. Its translation is CSVVNTQWGVNTEAFF.

V gene TRBV7-9 combines with J gene TRBJ2-1; weak D call: TRBD1 (5 bases). CDR3 length: 14 amino acids. V was clipped by 2 bases and J by 8 bases, with 13 bases between them. Germline assignment: CDR1 SEHNR and CDR2 FQNEAQ (reference sequence). This chain's CDR3 is CASSLRAGLDEQFF. In DNA form, the CDR3 reads TGTGCCAGCAGCTTAAGGGCAGGGTTGGATGAGCAGTTCTTC.

This chain joins TRBV7-3 and TRBJ2-1, with a possible D match to TRBD2 (6 bases). There are 15 residues in the CDR3. V lost 3 bases, J lost 0 bases, and 9 bases lay in between. Germline V gives CDR1 SGHTA, CDR2 FQGTGA. The CDR3 nucleotides read TGTGCCAGCAGCTTCGGGAGAAGCTCCTACAATGAGCAGTTCTTC. Residues: CASSFGRSSYNEQFF.

CDR3 DNA: TGTGCCAGCAGCTCCCTGGGGCAGGGGGTCACAGATACGCAGTATTTT. This translates into CASSSLGQGVTDTQYF. The gene calls are TRBV28 and TRBJ2-3; 7 nucleotides align to TRBD1. The germline V gene encodes CDR1 MDHEN and CDR2 SYDVKM. Trimming took 6 bases from V and 2 from J; bases not matched to a gene: 11. This CDR3 comprises 16 residues.

The chain recombines TRBV11-2 with TRBJ2-2; 8 nucleotides align to TRBD1. This CDR3 has 17 amino acids. Germline CDR1 SGHAT, CDR2 FQNNGV. Unmatched junction bases numbered 10, after V lost 2 bases and J lost 5 bases. The CDR3 is CASSLNRAQGATGELFF. The DNA of the CDR3 is TGTGCCAGCAGCTTAAATAGGGCGCAGGGGGCAACCGGGGAGCTGTTTTTT.

The rearrangement joins TRBV10-3 to TRBJ2-4; 9 bases match TRBD1. With 2 bases clipped from V and 8 bases from J, the junction kept 7 bases outside the gene matches. The CDR3 covers 15 residues. The germline V gene encodes CDR1 ENHRY and CDR2 SYGVKD. The DNA of the CDR3 is TGTGCCATCAGTGAGCCGGGACAGGGTTTGGACATTCAGTACTTC. Protein sequence: CAISEPGQGLDIQYF.

V and J are TRBV24-1 and TRBJ2-2, with D possibly being TRBD2 (5 bases). The length of the CDR3 is 16 residues. The V end was cut by 5 bases, the J end by 5 bases, with 17 bases between. Germline V gene sequence: CDR1 KGHDR, CDR2 SFDVKD. The chain's CDR3 is CATSGAGKVVTGELFF. In DNA form, the CDR3 reads TGTGCCACCAGTGGCGCCGGGAAAGTAGTAACCGGGGAGCTGTTTTTT.

The chain is built from TRBV7-9 and TRBJ1-4; 9 bases agree with TRBD1. The CDR3 sequence is 15 residues long. With V trimmed by 5 bases and J by 8 bases, 9 bases remained unmatched. Germline CDR1 and CDR2: SEHNR and FQNEAQ (reference sequence). As DNA, the CDR3 is TGTGCCAGCAGCACGACCGGGACAGGGAGAGAAAAACTGTTTTTT. This translates into CASSTTGTGREKLFF. Full variable domain (outside the CDR3, taken from reference TRBV7-9 and TRBJ1-4): DTGVSQNPRHKITKRGQNVTFRCDPISEHNRLYWYRQTLGQGPEFLTYFQNEAQLEKSRLLSDRFSAERPKGSFSTLEIQRTEQGDSAMYLCASSTTGTGREKLFFGSGTQLSVL.

The rearrangement uses TRBV5-1 and TRBJ2-7; TRBD1 might be the D (7 bases). CDR3 length equals 13 residues. The V end was cut by 0 bases, the J end by 6 bases, with 10 bases between. CDR1 and CDR2 from the germline V gene are SGHRS and YFSETQ. In DNA, the CDR3 is TGCGCCAGCAGCTTGGGACAGGGAGGCGAGCAGTACTTC. Amino acid sequence: CASSLGQGGEQYF. The whole variable domain, remainder taken from reference TRBV5-1 and TRBJ2-7, is KAGVTQTPRYLIKTRGQQVTLSCSPISGHRSVSWYQQTPGQGLQFLFEYFSETQRNKGNFPGRFSGRQFSNSRSEMNVSTLELGDSALYLCASSLGQGGEQYFGPGTRLTVT.

The sample holds one count of this clone. The genes are TRBV11-2 and TRBJ2-7, with TRBD1 identical over 10 bases. The V gene end was trimmed by 2 bases and the J gene end by 5 bases; junction bases not matched to a gene: 6. The germline V gene has CDR1 SGHAT and CDR2 FQNNGV. The CDR3 has 15 amino acids. The CDR3 sequence: CASSLRRQGANEQYF. In DNA, the CDR3 is TGTGCCAGCAGCTTAAGAAGACAGGGGGCCAACGAGCAGTACTTC.